Listed here is a single T cell receptor (beta chain). The antigen it binds to is not known. Base qualities are not recorded, but no much larger clone differs from it by a single base. The trial excluded patients who had a history of autoimmune disease or were on systemic immunosuppression. In every dose cohort, peripheral blood was drawn for TCR sequencing at baseline, cycle 4 day 1, and cycle 7 day 1. The samples were drawn from a first-in-human, open-label, multicenter phase I dose-escalation trial of ivuxolimab. The trial enrolled adults with locally advanced or metastatic head and neck squamous cell, hepatocellular, melanoma or renal cell carcinoma. Before TCR sequencing, CD4+ T cells and CD8+ T cells from peripheral blood were sorted into separate populations. The sample is drawn from a study of OX40 agonist ivuxolimab in advanced cancers. Turning to the overall study: Ivuxolimab was a fully human IgG2 agonistic monoclonal antibody targeting the costimulatory receptor OX40 (CD134). The point of sequencing TCRbeta in the periphery was to test whether ivuxolimab changed TCR sequence diversity and drove clonal T-cell expansion. Of the 50 or so patients in dose escalation, around 20 had hepatocellular carcinoma, some 15 had melanoma, 9 had renal cell carcinoma and 9 had head and neck cancer. Intravenous ivuxolimab was administered to patients every 2 weeks at six dose levels: 0.01, 0.1, 0.3, 1.5, 3 and 10 mg/kg. In the dose-escalation cohort, nearly 85% of patients were male, and the mean age was around 65 years with a range of roughly 20 to 80. Patients were allowed to have had prior anti-PD-1, anti-PD-L1 or anti-CTLA-4 therapy, and 40% of the dose-escalation patients had been treated with checkpoint inhibitors. Partial responses occurred in three dose-escalation patients, of whom one had hepatocellular carcinoma and two had cutaneous melanoma. The monotherapy dose-escalation portion (N of about 49 patients) of the phase I ivuxolimab trial is reported in the paper.

The CDR3 goes from the cysteine to the phenylalanine over 16 residues. The sequence is cut down to CDR3 DNA, 48 bases in frame from base 1. Germline trimming amounts to 2 bases on V and 2 bases on J, with 8 as the count of junction bases outside the gene matches. The germline V gene encodes CDR1 MNHNY and CDR2 SVGAGI (reference sequence). The investigation overall reported the following: On average, CD8+ T cells showed more expanded clones than CD4+ T cells after ivuxolimab. Partial responders in the 0.1-3.0 mg/kg groups had among the lowest normalized peripheral clonal expansion, especially among CD8+ T cells. At doses from 0.1 to 3.0 mg/kg, clonal expansion was seen in both CD4+ and CD8+ blood T cells between baseline and week 6. Low levels of normalized T-cell clonal expansion were also shown by some nonresponding patients. The antigen specificity of the clonally expanded peripheral T cells was not determined.

Genomic DNA was extracted from sorted cells for sequencing of the TCRbeta CDR3 region. TCRbeta CDR3 regions were sequenced using the immunoSEQ Assay. The immuneACCESS repertoire file appears here via TCRdb, limited to in-frame rearrangements. These files lack a portion of the clones; in checked studies, under half of the deficit traces to unresolved V genes, and the cause of the others is not known. The sample yields tens of thousands of clones; just over 85% were counted once. The ten largest clones capture approximately 2.8% of the sample. This sequence uses TRBV6-6 and TRBJ1-1; 7 central bases correspond to TRBD1. This receptor was identified in an adult with an advanced solid tumor such as melanoma, head and neck, liver or kidney cancer. Sequencing was performed on CD4+ or CD8+ T cells sorted from blood, taken in a trial of the OX40 agonist ivuxolimab. In nucleotide form, the sequence is TGTGCCAGCAGTTACCCCAGGACAGGAACTAACACTGAAGCTTTCTTT. This yields the protein CASSYPRTGTNTEAFF.